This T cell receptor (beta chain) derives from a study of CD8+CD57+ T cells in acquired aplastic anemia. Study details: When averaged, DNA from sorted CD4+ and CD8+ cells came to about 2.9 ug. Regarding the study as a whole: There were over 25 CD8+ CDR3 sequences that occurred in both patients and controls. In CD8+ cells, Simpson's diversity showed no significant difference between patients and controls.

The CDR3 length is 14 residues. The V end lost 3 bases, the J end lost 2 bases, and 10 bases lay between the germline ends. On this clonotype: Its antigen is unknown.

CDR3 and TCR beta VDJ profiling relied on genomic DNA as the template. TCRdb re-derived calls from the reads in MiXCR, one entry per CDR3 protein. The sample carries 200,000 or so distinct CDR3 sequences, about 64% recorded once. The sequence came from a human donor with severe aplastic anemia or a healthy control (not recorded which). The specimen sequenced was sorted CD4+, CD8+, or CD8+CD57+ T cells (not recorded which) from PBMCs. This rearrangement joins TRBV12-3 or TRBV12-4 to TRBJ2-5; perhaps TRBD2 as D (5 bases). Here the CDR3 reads CASSLPGIQETQYF. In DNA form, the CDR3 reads TGTGCCAGCAGTTTGCCCGGGATTCAAGAGACCCAGTACTTC.